This T cell receptor (beta chain) came from a study of cytomegalovirus exposure and HLA in healthy donors (dated by TCRdb to the late 2010s). Concerning the study at large: An earlier analysis of roughly 630 of the donors reported 250 to 300 Gb of sequence data and some 120 million unique TCR beta sequences from some 180 million T cells. Approximately 310 gigabases of sequencing data and tens of millions of unique TCR sequences made up an early release that covered over 550 HLA-typed donors. Of the 300 to 450 genotyped donors, roughly 80% fell in the genetic ancestry cluster associated with self-reported Caucasian donors. The study aimed to test whether cataloging public T cell receptors could reveal signatures of past pathogen exposure. The study profiled the T cell repertoires of fewer than 850 subjects by immunosequencing and related them to cytomegalovirus serostatus. Besides the first cohort of 550 to 750 subjects, a separate validation cohort made up of over 100 different subjects was used. The study combined high-throughput TCR immunosequencing, statistical association of individual TCRs with disease status, and machine learning to predict cytomegalovirus infection status. In a later analysis, previously published TCR beta repertoires from 600 to 850 donors were re-analyzed and high-resolution HLA genotyping was added so that TCR occurrence patterns could be studied. In the later analysis, no new phenotypic data were used to find candidate immune exposures; instead, reliance was placed on TCR beta sequences and their occurrence across donors. To decide whether each TCR beta V gene segment behaved as functional or pseudogenic, an earlier analysis of some 600 of the donors relied on high-throughput TCR beta sequencing. Donor age, sex, ethnicity and CMV serostatus were compiled together with the repertoire data. In a later genetic analysis, genome-wide SNP genotypes for about 55% of the roughly 670 donors were used, and that subset was treated as a discovery cohort. Every discovery cohort repertoire had been produced on one sequencing platform. HLA typing covered class I and class II loci at four-digit resolution. The number of typed donors differed by locus: roughly 620-640 for A, B, C, DRB1 and DQB1; 522 for DQA1; approximately 610 for DPA1; and some 450 for DPB1. Because of strong linkage in the cohort, roughly five DR-DQ haplotypes were treated as single units for association and clustering. Among 350 to 400 genotyped donors of the cohort, an average of around 240,000 unique TCR beta nucleotide sequences were sequenced per donor, 15% to 20% of them non-productive.

Including cysteine and phenylalanine, the CDR3 has 14 amino acids. Only the CDR3 DNA stays, 42 bases, in frame from base 1. The paper as a whole reports these results and caveats: The earlier analysis of 450 to 700 of the donors excluded 15 to 20 rarely observed V segments, including chromosome 9 orphons, because counts were too low. The authors suggested that the approach could potentially be generalized to other disease states and immunological phenotypes. CMV serostatus was the only immune exposure information available for the cohort. A later genetic analysis reported fewer N-insertions in productive TCRs among donors in an Asian-associated ancestry cluster than the roughly 700-donor mean. Presence/absence analyses assumed roughly uniform sequencing depth across donors, an assumption that may not hold. A later analysis reported that several top co-occurrence clusters appeared linked to parvovirus B19, influenza, CMV and Epstein-Barr virus. Because the 87-base-pair reads could not distinguish some IMGT-functional V segments, including TRBV6-2 and TRBV6-3, those segments were excluded. Most TCR sequences were seen in very few donors, while some public TCRs were found in many individuals. Only TCR beta chains were sequenced in this cohort, and the absence of alpha or paired-chain data limited detectable features. At a false discovery rate of 0.05, a later analysis linked around 15,000 TCR beta sequences to specific HLA alleles. Correlated functional status among segregating V segments might reflect linkage disequilibrium, but an unknown experimental factor could not be ruled out. The classifier was reported to diagnose cytomegalovirus status with high specificity and sensitivity in both the original cohort and the validation cohort. Because HLA typing was unavailable for some donors at each locus, only the typed subset was used in association tests. In vitro tests confirmed that a few of the cytomegalovirus-associated TCR beta chains recognize cytomegalovirus antigens. In an earlier analysis of roughly 560 of the donors, most TCR beta V segments were observed in productive rearrangements about 90% or about 30% of the time, broadly matching IMGT annotations. An association between a missense DCLRE1C variant and V-gene and J-gene trimming of TCR beta chains was found in a later genetic analysis and replicated in an independent cohort. A cluster of highly shared sequence variants was judged likely to be a technical artifact of the sequencing pipeline. A further reported finding was that TCR beta sequences accurately predicted the HLA-A and HLA-B alleles for most subjects in the first cohort. A total of roughly 160 TCR beta chains were listed by the study as associated with cytomegalovirus. In a later analysis, HLA-associated TCR beta chains showed more clonal expansion and lower generation probabilities than non-associated chains that were equally common. According to a later analysis, most CMV-associated TCR beta chains appeared to be HLA-restricted, and the HLA associations seemed to be driven largely by CMV exposure. In a later analysis, TCR association rates were found to vary across HLA loci, with the most associated TCRs seen for DRB1 alleles and the fewest for HLA-C alleles. When HLA alleles, especially DR and DQ, strongly co-occurred, attributing TCR associations to individual alleles was difficult.

The cohort comprised some 680 healthy bone marrow donors. At the time of sampling, every cohort member was nominally healthy, though immune exposures that went unrecorded were likely present. The donor tested CMV seropositive, placing the donor among the 310 or so seropositive members of the cohort. Each donor provided a peripheral blood sample, and peripheral blood mononuclear cells were used for TCR beta sequencing. Genomic DNA extraction from the blood cell samples was performed with the Qiagen DNeasy Blood Extraction Kit. To note about this clone: Its antigen is unknown. Per-nucleotide qualities are absent, and no much larger clonotype sits a single base away.

Library construction relied on the immunoSEQ multiplex PCR assay. The multiplex PCR relied on a mix of 60 forward primers for TCR Vbeta segments and 13 reverse primers for TCR Jbeta segments. Amplification of the CDR3 region of rearranged TCR beta genes was performed with a multiplex PCR assay on genomic DNA. Amplified TCR beta libraries were sequenced as 87-base-pair reads on the Illumina HiSeq System. In the authors' own workflow: A later analysis tallied roughly 78 million unique TCR beta chains across the 666 repertoires, and approximately 12 million of those chains were shared by two or more donors. Raw reads were error-corrected and collapsed into unique sequences by a nearest-neighbor algorithm in which closely related sequences were merged to remove PCR and sequencing errors. Alignment of CDR3 sequences to IMGT reference sequences was used to assign V, D and J gene segments. For a sequence to be retained, a match of at least six nucleotides to both a V gene segment and a J gene segment was required. Rearrangements were called productive when the CDR3 lacked stop codons and stayed in frame with V and J; all others were non-productive. Following IMGT convention, CDR3 was defined as the stretch from the second conserved V-encoded cysteine up to the conserved J-encoded phenylalanine. The earlier analysis of 587 of the donors excluded sequences that lacked an unambiguous match to a single V gene segment. In an earlier analysis of several hundred of the donors, V segments were called functional above 56.7% productive rearrangements and were called segregating when the between-donor standard deviation exceeded 5%. A statistical classification framework was built to diagnose cytomegalovirus status from the catalog of TCR beta chain sequences. A later analysis assigned V and J genes by comparing TCR nucleotide sequences with IMGT/GENE-DB human TR gene sequences. Using the TCRdist pipeline, a later analysis assigned CDR3 sequences along with most-parsimonious VDJ recombination scenarios. In a later analysis, each TCR beta chain was defined by its CDR3 amino acid sequence together with its V-gene family, and reads lacking a unique V-gene family were excluded. A later analysis removed 600 or so highly shared, low-generation-probability nucleotide sequences to deal with suspected cross-contamination and a sequencing artifact. In a later analysis, a clonal expansion index for each public chain was calculated from normalized within-repertoire ranks of inferred template counts. Generation probabilities in a later analysis came from a VDJ recombination model fitted to out-of-frame rearrangements, and those results were checked against IGoR. Hypergeometric tests were used in a later analysis to score TCR-TCR, TCR-HLA and TCR-CMV co-occurrence, with a repertoire-size bias correction applied to the TCR pairs. A later analysis estimated false discovery rates by permuting HLA or CMV assignments 20 times. In a later analysis, co-occurring TCRs were grouped with DBSCAN, and TCRdist sequence similarity was added when clustering was performed within HLA-allele-positive subsets. For co-occurrence clustering, repertoires with fewer than 30,000 or more than 120,000 public chains were excluded, along with roughly 5 repertoires with anomalous nucleotide sharing. The immuneACCESS repertoire file appears here via TCRdb, limited to in-frame rearrangements. These files lack a portion of the clones; in checked studies, under half of the deficit traces to unresolved V genes, and the cause of the others is not known. Clone size and V and J calls were adopted from that table, with D and trimming inferred from the DNA. The sample contains 100,000 to 150,000 clones, about four fifths of them found a single time. The ten largest clones capture about 3.5% of the sample.

The sample consisted of PBMCs. Recombination connected TRBV12-1 to TRBJ2-7; the table calls TRBD2, which could not be checked here. TRBV12-1 is flagged as a pseudogene. The origin of this receptor is a woman between 35 and 50 years old in good health and CMV-seropositive. The bases read TGTGCCAGCAGCCCCCTAGCGGGAGCCTACGAGCAGTACTTC. This encodes CASSPLAGAYEQYF.